This T cell receptor (beta chain) originates from a study of OX40 agonist ivuxolimab in advanced cancers. Assay: immunoSEQ multiplex PCR; the TCRdb copy retains only in-frame clones and omits some. This table holds under 45,000 clones, 78% found once. V was cut by 6 bases and J by 2 bases, with 17 bases left in between. Germline lookup yields CDR1 LGHNA and CDR2 YNFKEQ. The CDR3 length is 16 residues. This clone was seen only once. This clonotype originated in an adult with an advanced solid tumor such as melanoma, head and neck, liver or kidney cancer. V usage is TRBV4-2 and J usage is TRBJ1-3, with D possibly being TRBD1 (5 bases). The sample here was CD4+ or CD8+ T cells sorted from blood, taken in a trial of the OX40 agonist ivuxolimab. CDR3 amino acids: CASRGQGVNTGNTIYF. CDR3 nucleotide sequence: TGTGCCAGCAGGGGGCAGGGAGTCAACACTGGAAACACCATATATTTT.